This T cell receptor (beta chain) was identified in a study of OX40 agonist ivuxolimab in advanced cancers. Study information: Dosing consisted of intravenous ivuxolimab at 0.01 to 10 mg/kg every 2 weeks.

TCRdb's table, derived via immunoSEQ multiplex PCR, lists solely in-frame clones and lacks some. The sample shows approximately 45,000 clones, 90% to 95% of them seen only once. V was cut by 0 bases and J by 3 bases, with 11 bases left in between. The CDR3 has 15 residues. Germline V gene sequence: CDR1 LGHNA, CDR2 YSLEER. Notes on this clone: What it binds is unknown.

Study results and limitations: Dosing at 0.1 to 3.0 mg/kg was accompanied by clonal expansion of CD4+ and CD8+ blood T cells by week 6. The average count of expanded clones was higher among CD8+ T cells than among CD4+.

This TCR was recovered from an adult with an advanced solid tumor such as melanoma, head and neck, liver or kidney cancer. Sequences were derived from CD4+ or CD8+ T cells sorted from blood, sampled in a trial of the OX40 agonist ivuxolimab. The rearrangement joins TRBV4-3 to TRBJ1-2, with TRBD1 as a possible D gene (5 bases). The CDR3 DNA follows: TGCGCCAGCAGCCAAGACTCGACAGCCCACTATGGCTACACCTTC. As protein: CASSQDSTAHYGYTF.